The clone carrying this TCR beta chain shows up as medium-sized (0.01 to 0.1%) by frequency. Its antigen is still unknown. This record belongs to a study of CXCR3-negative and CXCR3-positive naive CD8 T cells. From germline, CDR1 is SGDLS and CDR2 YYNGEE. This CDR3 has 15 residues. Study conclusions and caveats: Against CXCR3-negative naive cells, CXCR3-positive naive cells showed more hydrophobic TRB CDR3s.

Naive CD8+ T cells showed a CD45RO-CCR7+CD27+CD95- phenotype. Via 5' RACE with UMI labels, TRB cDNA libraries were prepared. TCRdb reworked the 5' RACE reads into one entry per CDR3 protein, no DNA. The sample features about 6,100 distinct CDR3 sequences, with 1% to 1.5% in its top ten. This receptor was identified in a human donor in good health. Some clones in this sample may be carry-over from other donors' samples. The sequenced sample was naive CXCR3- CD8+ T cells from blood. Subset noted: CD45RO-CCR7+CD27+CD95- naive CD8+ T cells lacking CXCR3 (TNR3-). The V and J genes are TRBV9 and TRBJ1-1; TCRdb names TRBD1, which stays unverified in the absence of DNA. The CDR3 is CASSVYGQPDTEAFF. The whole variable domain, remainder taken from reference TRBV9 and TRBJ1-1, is DSGVTQTPKHLITATGQRVTLRCSPRSGDLSVYWYQQSLDQGLQFLIQYYNGEERAKGNILERFSAQQFPDLHSELNLSSLELGDSALYFCASSVYGQPDTEAFFGQGTRLTVV.